The present T cell receptor (beta chain) was sequenced within a study of blood T cell repertoires in COVID-19 (dated by TCRdb to between 2020 and 2021). Concerning the study at large: Samples from collaborators originated in the United States, Italy and Spain and spanned both the acute and convalescent phases of COVID-19. The dataset comprised deeply sampled blood TCRbeta repertoires from subjects exposed to, actively infected with, or recovered from COVID-19. The sample metadata nearly always contained a de-identified subject ID, COVID-19 status, age in years and sex. The repertoires were made available in a free public database intended to serve as a resource for research on the immune response to SARS-CoV-2. HLA class I and class II types, where available, came from metadata supplied by the sample provider rather than from assay-based typing. The samples were drawn from two sources: the first 160 participants of the ongoing ImmuneRACE study, and 950 to 1,500 subjects contributed by 6 global collaborators. The prospective study material was composed of cDNA or gDNA derived from T cells, B-cell-depleted T cells, or PBMCs. The paper's findings and limits, for the study overall: The amount of clinical and demographic metadata varied by source and participant and was provided uncurated.

This clone turned up a few times. Its recognized antigen is unknown. No per-base quality is available; no much larger clone lies one base away. The germline V gene (reference sequence) sets CDR1 to GTSNPN and CDR2 to SVGIG. The cysteine opens and the phenylalanine closes a CDR3 of 15 amino acids. Only the CDR3 part of the read is kept: 45 bases, read in frame from the first base. Trimming accounts for 1 base at V and 4 bases at J, while the number of junction bases matched to no gene is 6. Whole blood was collected in K2EDTA tubes by collaborating institutions according to the institutions' own protocols. For TCRbeta analysis, collaborators shipped samples as frozen whole blood, isolated PBMCs, or DNA extracted from either of those sample types. TCRbeta CDR3 regions were amplified from genomic DNA using the immunoSEQ Assay, a bias-controlled multiplex PCR. The study's processing was this. Within the assay, amplification of reference gene primers was used to estimate how many nucleated cells each sample contained. To quantify the absolute abundance of each unique TCRbeta CDR3 rearrangement, sequence reads were collapsed and filtered. For each sample, productive Simpson clonality was calculated as the square root of Simpson's diversity index across productive rearrangements. In its TCRdb copy, this immuneACCESS table keeps in-frame sequences only and misses some clones. Where compared with another copy, unresolved V genes explain less than half of these, and the others have no known cause. The V and J calls and clone size were taken over from that table, and D and trimming were inferred from the DNA. This sample gives 150,000 to 200,000 clones in total; about 80% of them show up just once. Of the sample, approximately 11% falls within the top ten clones.

Here the chain combines TRBV30 and TRBJ1-4; TRBD1 lines up with 7 middle nucleotides. Sequencing was performed on peripheral blood. The sequence came from a man between 70 and 80 years old with active or convalescent COVID-19. The sequence in DNA is TGTGCCTGGAGTGACAGGGGACGACTTAATGAAAAACTGTTTTTT. This translates into CAWSDRGRLNEKLFF. Beyond the CDR3, the reference TRBV30 and TRBJ1-4 genes provide the residues; the full variable domain reads: SQTIHQWPATLVQPVGSPLSLECTVEGTSNPNLYWYRQAAGRGLQLLFYSVGIGQISSEVPQNLSASRPQDRQFILSSKKLLLSDSGFYLCAWSDRGRLNEKLFFGSGTQLSVL.